These 19 T cell receptor beta chains were all obtained from the same sample, sequenced in a study of technical replicates of blood from a handful of donors. The protocol was immunoSEQ multiplex PCR, while the TCRdb copy is restricted to in-frame clones and leaves out a portion. Of 59,000 or so clones in the sample, around 95% are singletons; the top ten hold approximately 4%. Sequencing was carried out using PBMCs. These receptors were collected from a human donor in good health. Some clones in this sample may be carry-over from other donors' samples.

The chain links TRBV27 to TRBJ1-5; D unclear. V shed 5 bases and J shed 2 bases, with 4 bases lying between them. The CDR3 loop spans 12 amino acids. Germline V CDR1 and CDR2: MNHEY, SMNVEV (reference sequence). CDR3 region: CASSGGNQPQHF. The CDR3 DNA is TGTGCCAGCAGTGGAGGCAATCAGCCCCAGCATTTT.

The gene calls are TRBV5-1 and TRBJ2-7; D is possibly TRBD1 (7 bases). Germline V gene sequence: CDR1 SGHRS, CDR2 YFSETQ. V was pared by 0 bases and J by 5 bases, with 12 bases between. The CDR3 spans 14 residues. The CDR3 sequence: CASSLAARGDEQYF. The CDR3 region has the DNA TGCGCCAGCAGCTTGGCAGCCAGGGGGGACGAGCAGTACTTC.

J is TRBJ2-1 and V is TRBV7-8, with unresolved D. V was clipped by 1 base and J by 4 bases, with 14 bases between them. Germline lookup yields CDR1 SGHVS and CDR2 FQNEAQ. CDR3 length: 16 residues. CDR3 sequence: CASSLDRRFEYNEQFF. DNA for the CDR3: TGTGCCAGCAGCTTAGATCGCAGGTTTGAATACAATGAGCAGTTCTTC.

The chain is built from TRBV25-1 and TRBJ1-2; D is unclear. The CDR3 covers 14 residues. V lost 4 bases and J lost 0, with 9 bases in between. Germline lookup yields CDR1 MGHDK and CDR2 SYGVNS. CDR3 DNA sequence: TGTGCCAGCAGTGGGAGTGAAGCTAACTATGGCTACACCTTC. Its translation: CASSGSEANYGYTF.

This clone appeared a single time. This chain joins TRBV5-5 and TRBJ2-7; D is ambiguous. Between the trimmed V and J ends, which lost 1 base and 0 bases, there was a span of 8 bases. This CDR3 has 14 amino acids. The germline CDR1 and CDR2 sequences are SGHKS and YYEKEE (reference sequence). The CDR3 protein is CASSLFESSYEQYF. Here the CDR3 DNA reads TGTGCCAGCAGCTTGTTTGAGAGCTCCTACGAGCAGTACTTC. The complete variable domain, with remaining parts taken from reference TRBV5-5 and TRBJ2-7, reads DAGVTQSPTHLIKTRGQQVTLRCSPISGHKSVSWYQQVLGQGPQFIFQYYEKEERGRGNFPDRFSARQFPNYSSELNVNALLLGDSALYLCASSLFESSYEQYFGPGTRLTVT.

The J gene is TRBJ1-1, the V gene TRBV19; a possible D gene is TRBD1 (5 bases). Germline CDR1 and CDR2: LNHDA and SQIVND (reference sequence). Trimming pared 5 bases from V and 11 bases from J, leaving 21 bases between. This CDR3 is 14 amino acids long. The DNA for the CDR3 is TGTGCCAGTAGTTCCCCGGCAGGGTTGATGTGGGCTTTCTTT. The encoded protein is CASSSPAGLMWAFF.

The chain is built from TRBV7-2 and TRBJ1-2; perhaps TRBD1 as D (6 bases). The CDR3 has 16 residues. Germline loops: CDR1 SGHTA, CDR2 FQGNSA. V was clipped by 2 bases and J by 4 bases, with 17 bases between them. The CDR3 DNA follows: TGTGCCAGCAGCTTAATGGGTGCAGGGGCCAGCTATGGCTACACCTTC. Translated: CASSLMGAGASYGYTF. Looking up the rest from reference TRBV7-2 and TRBJ1-2 gives the full variable domain: GAGVSQSPSNKVTEKGKDVELRCDPISGHTALYWYRQSLGQGLEFLIYFQGNSAPDKSGLPSDRFSAERTGGSVSTLTIQRTQQEDSAVYLCASSLMGAGASYGYTFGSGTRLTVV.

This clone was found once. The chain joins TRBV19 to TRBJ2-7; 7 bases are a match to TRBD2. The V gene's germline CDR1 is LNHDA and CDR2 SQIVND (reference sequence). V was pared by 4 bases and J by 2 bases, with 5 bases of the junction left unmatched. The CDR3 is 14 residues long. The CDR3 loop is CASSTSGATYEQYF. The CDR3 DNA sequence: TGTGCCAGTAGTACTAGCGGAGCAACCTACGAGCAGTACTTC.

This rearrangement joins TRBV30 to TRBJ2-1, with 13 bases fitting TRBD2. V was clipped by 2 bases and J by 5 bases; unmatched bases: 3. CDR3 length: 15 amino acids. Germline lookup yields CDR1 GTSNPN and CDR2 SVGIG (reference sequence). The chain's CDR3 is CAWSKGLAGNNEQFF. CDR3 nucleotides: TGTGCCTGGAGTAAGGGACTAGCGGGAAACAATGAGCAGTTCTTC.

This sequence joins TRBV4-1 and TRBJ1-5; 9 bases fit TRBD1. The length of the CDR3 is 15 residues. Germline assignment: CDR1 MGHRA and CDR2 YSYEKL. The V segment lost 5 bases and the J segment 4 bases; nucleotides outside the gene matches: 6. CDR3 protein: CASSFSDRGNQPQHF. The DNA of the CDR3 is TGCGCCAGCAGCTTCTCGGACAGGGGTAATCAGCCCCAGCATTTT.

The chain links TRBV5-1 to TRBJ1-1, with 9 bases fitting TRBD1. The CDR3 length is 16 residues. Germline V lookup: CDR1 SGHRS, CDR2 YFSETQ. With 1 base clipped from V and 1 base from J, the junction kept 5 bases outside the gene matches. The CDR3 region is CASSLPYRGPNTEAFF. In DNA form, the CDR3 reads TGCGCCAGCAGCTTGCCCTACAGGGGGCCGAACACTGAAGCTTTCTTT.

The V call is TRBV7-9, the J call TRBJ2-7; a weak D match, TRBD2 (6 bases). Germline-derived CDR1 and CDR2 are SEHNR and FQNEAQ (reference sequence). V lost 1 base to trimming and J lost 3 bases, with 7 bases between them. CDR3 size: 13 residues. This CDR3 is CASSLEEGYEQYF. The CDR3 DNA reads as TGTGCCAGCAGCTTAGAGGAGGGCTACGAGCAGTACTTC.

The V call is TRBV18, the J call TRBJ1-1, with D possibly TRBD1 on 6 matching bases. The germline V and J ends were trimmed by 6 bases and 1 base, with 15 bases remaining between them. This CDR3 has 15 residues. The germline V gene encodes CDR1 KGHSH and CDR2 LQKENI. CDR3 nucleotides: TGTGCCAGCTCTCTAGGTGGGACATCGAACACTGAAGCTTTCTTT. Translating it yields CASSLGGTSNTEAFF.

The chain carries TRBV7-9 and TRBJ1-2, with 12 bases identical to TRBD1. Germline V CDR1 and CDR2: SEHNR, FQNEAQ (reference sequence). V shed 5 bases, J shed 2 bases, and the junction held 3 bases outside the gene matches. The CDR3 consists of 15 residues. The chain's CDR3 is CASSPGQGANYGYTF. CDR3 nucleotides: TGTGCCAGCAGCCCGGGACAGGGGGCGAACTATGGCTACACCTTC.

There are a few counts of this clone. The CDR3 spells CASSQDWTAGELFF. In DNA, the CDR3 is TGCGCCAGCAGCCAAGATTGGACAGCCGGGGAGCTGTTTTTT. This rearrangement joins TRBV4-3 to TRBJ2-2; weak D call: TRBD1 (6 bases). Trimming shortened V by 0 bases and J by 6 bases, and 8 bases separated the two germline ends. CDR1 LGHNA and CDR2 YSLEER come from the germline V gene. This CDR3 contains 14 residues.

The CDR3 DNA sequence: TGTGCCTGGAGTGCGTACAATGAGCAGTTCTTC. Translation: CAWSAYNEQFF. This chain connects TRBV30 to TRBJ2-1; D is undetermined. This CDR3 region has 11 residues. With 1 base removed from V and 4 bases from J, the gap between germline ends came to 2 bases. CDR1 and CDR2 from the germline V gene are GTSNPN and SVGIG (reference sequence).

The chain couples TRBV7-9 to TRBJ2-1, with D perhaps TRBD2 (5 bases). The germline CDR1 and CDR2 sequences are SEHNR and FQNEAQ (reference sequence). There are 12 residues in the CDR3. Trimming removed 0 bases at V and 12 bases at J, with 9 bases between. The CDR3 loop is CASSLAASWQFF. The CDR3 region has the DNA TGTGCCAGCAGCTTAGCGGCTAGCTGGCAGTTCTTC.

The genes are TRBV25-1 and TRBJ2-2, with D perhaps TRBD1 (5 bases). The germline V gene encodes CDR1 MGHDK and CDR2 SYGVNS. This CDR3 region has 18 residues. Trimming took 3 bases from V and 1 from J, leaving 18 bases between them. In nucleotides, the CDR3 is TGTGCCAGCAGTGAGGAAGGGGTAATTACGGGGAACACCGGGGAGCTGTTTTTT. It specifies CASSEEGVITGNTGELFF.

V and J are TRBV5-1 and TRBJ2-7; 11 positions match TRBD1. Germline CDR1 is SGHRS and CDR2 is YFSETQ. The CDR3 has 14 amino acids. Unmatched junction bases numbered 5, after V lost 7 bases and J lost 2 bases. CDR3 amino acids: CASGQGAFTYEQYF. The CDR3 region has the DNA TGCGCCAGCGGACAGGGGGCTTTTACCTACGAGCAGTACTTC.